Below, 21 T cell receptor beta chains from the same sample are listed, as sequenced in a study of identical twins. TCRdb called the 5' RACE reads again in MiXCR, with one record for every CDR3 protein. The table lists some 1,700,000 distinct CDR3 sequences, about 31% of them singletons, with approximately 0.25% in the top ten. The sequencing input was cord blood. The source is a newborn girl in good health.

This clonotype appeared a few times. This chain links TRBV20-1 with TRBJ1-5; weak D call: TRBD1 (5 bases). The V end lost 7 bases, the J end lost 2 bases, and 15 bases lay between the germline ends. The CDR3 totals 14 residues. CDR1 is DFQATT and CDR2 is SNEGSKA in the germline V gene (reference sequence). The CDR3 DNA follows: TGCAGTGTAAGAGAGGCCAGGGGCAATCAGCCCCAGCATTTT. Translated: CSVREARGNQPQHF.

The chain carries TRBV5-1 and TRBJ2-3; D gene uncertain. Germline CDR1 and CDR2: SGHRS and YFSETQ. This CDR3 has 12 residues. V shed 10 bases and J shed 6 bases, with 15 bases lying between them. DNA for the CDR3: TGCGCCCCCAACAGTCCTTTGGATACGCAGTATTTT. Translated, it gives CAPNSPLDTQYF.

As concerns this clonotype: The junction shows a germline mismatch at one end, possibly a read error. The chain has TRBV30 and TRBJ2-5, with D possibly being TRBD2 (5 bases). This CDR3 has 14 amino acids. Germline V gene data show CDR1 as GTSNPN and CDR2 as SVGIG (reference sequence). The CDR3 sequence is CARSVSGNQETQYF. Written as DNA, the CDR3 is TGTGCCCGGAGTGTATCCGGGAACCAAGAGACCCAGTACTTC.

In its sample, this clonotype was seen a few times. The chain links TRBV20-1 to TRBJ2-1, with 12 bases matching TRBD2. The CDR3 contains 17 residues. Germline V gene data show CDR1 as DFQATT and CDR2 as SNEGSKA (reference sequence). The V and J ends lost 3 bases and 6 bases, in that order; junction bases with no gene match: 12. The CDR3 DNA reads TGCAGTGCTAGGCACTATATGACTAGCGGGGGCCTCAATGAGCAGTTCTTC. Encoded protein: CSARHYMTSGGLNEQFF.

The sample holds many counts of this clonotype. This chain connects TRBV12-3 or TRBV12-4 to TRBJ1-2, with TRBD1 identical over 9 bases. This CDR3 has 16 residues. Unmatched junction bases numbered 10, after V lost 5 bases and J lost 3 bases. The CDR3 loop is CASSPGQGTPYYGYTF. DNA for the CDR3: TGTGCCAGCAGTCCCGGACAGGGGACCCCCTACTATGGCTACACCTTC.

The genes are TRBV20-1 and TRBJ1-2; D remains unclear. The CDR3 contains 12 residues. Trimming left V 3 bases short and J 2 bases short, with 7 bases between. CDR1 is DFQATT, CDR2 SNEGSKA, per germline (reference sequence). CDR3 coding DNA: TGCAGTGCTAGCCGACACAACTATGGCTACACCTTC. Translation gives CSASRHNYGYTF.

This sequence joins TRBV12-3 or TRBV12-4 and TRBJ1-1; 8 nucleotides agree with TRBD1. V lost 5 bases, J lost 0 bases, and 8 bases stayed unmatched. CDR3 length: 16 residues. For the CDR3, the DNA is TGTGCCAGCAGTCCCAGGACAGGGATTATGAACACTGAAGCTTTCTTT. Protein: CASSPRTGIMNTEAFF.

The chain carries TRBV6-1 and TRBJ1-1; D not certain. CDR3 length: 16 amino acids. Trimming left V 3 bases short and J 0 bases short, with 14 bases between. Germline V gene lookup returns CDR1 MNHNS and CDR2 SASEGT. CDR3 protein: CASSENLGGMNTEAFF. The CDR3, as DNA: TGTGCCAGCAGTGAGAATCTGGGCGGGATGAACACTGAAGCTTTCTTT.

The sample holds many counts of this clonotype. V and J are TRBV27 and TRBJ1-6, with 7 bases identical to TRBD1. Germline CDR1 is MNHEY and CDR2 is SMNVEV (reference sequence). This CDR3 spans 14 amino acids. With 6 bases clipped from V and 4 bases from J, the junction kept 3 bases outside the gene matches. CDR3 bases: TGTGCCAGCAGCTCGACAGGGTATAATTCACCCCTCCACTTT. The encoded protein is CASSSTGYNSPLHF.

This clonotype was counted a few times. The chain links TRBV27 to TRBJ2-3; the D gene could be TRBD1 or TRBD2 (5 bases each). CDR1 MNHEY and CDR2 SMNVEV come from the germline V gene (reference sequence). CDR3 length: 15 amino acids. The V end was cut by 6 bases, the J end by 0 bases, with 13 bases between. The CDR3 is CASRPWDPSTDTQYF. The CDR3 DNA sequence: TGTGCCAGCAGGCCATGGGACCCTAGCACAGATACGCAGTATTTT.

The gene calls are TRBV6-5 and TRBJ1-4; 11 bases line up with TRBD1. Per the germline V gene, CDR1 is MNHEY and CDR2 is SVGAGI. The CDR3 length is 18 residues. J gave up 0 bases and V 4 bases, and 7 bases lay outside the gene matches. The DNA of the CDR3 is TGTGCCAGCAGTTCCTACCCGGGACAGGGGGCAACTAATGAAAAACTGTTTTTT. Amino acid sequence: CASSSYPGQGATNEKLFF.

This clonotype has more than one count but fewer than ten. The V call is TRBV3-1, the J call TRBJ2-7; D perhaps matches TRBD2 (6 bases). Looked up from germline, CDR1 is LGHDT and CDR2 is YNNKEL (reference sequence). This CDR3 is built from 12 residues. The V and J ends lost 11 bases and 0 bases respectively, with 11 bases between them. CDR3 nucleotides: TGTGCCTGCGGGGTCCTCTCCTACGAGCAGTACTTC. It specifies CACGVLSYEQYF.

The V gene is TRBV27, the J gene TRBJ2-7; 9 nucleotides align to TRBD1. Germline assignment: CDR1 MNHEY and CDR2 SMNVEV (reference sequence). This CDR3 has 14 amino acids. V lost 6 bases to trimming and J lost 3 bases; unmatched junction nucleotides: 6. Here the CDR3 reads CASRYRQGVYEQYF. The CDR3 bases are TGTGCCAGCAGGTACAGACAGGGGGTCTACGAGCAGTACTTC.

The V and J genes are TRBV7-2 and TRBJ2-3; D perhaps matches TRBD2 (6 bases). This CDR3 has 16 residues. V dropped 3 bases and J dropped 5 bases, with 18 bases sitting between them. CDR1 and CDR2 (germline): SGHTA, FQGNSA. As DNA, the CDR3 is TGTGCCAGCAGCTTTTTGTTCCCGGGAGCAGGAGATACGCAGTATTTT. Residues: CASSFLFPGAGDTQYF.

This clonotype was seen more than once but under ten times. V is TRBV7-2 and J is TRBJ2-1, with D perhaps matching TRBD2 (6 bases). Germline V gives CDR1 SGHTA, CDR2 FQGNSA. V lost 3 bases, J lost 9 bases, and 18 bases lay in between. The CDR3 covers 15 residues. CDR3 loop: CASSLSRDLPTEQFF. CDR3 in DNA: TGTGCCAGCAGCTTGAGCAGGGACTTACCTACTGAGCAGTTCTTC.

This clonotype was seen repeatedly, ten times or more. This chain joins TRBV27 and TRBJ2-7, with unresolved D. This CDR3 comprises 13 residues. Germline V gives CDR1 MNHEY, CDR2 SMNVEV (reference sequence). Trimming took 3 bases from V and 3 from J, leaving 9 bases between them. In DNA form, the CDR3 reads TGTGCCAGCAGTTTTTTATCGGGCTACGAGCAGTACTTC. It yields the protein CASSFLSGYEQYF.

The gene calls are TRBV18 and TRBJ1-4; D unclear. CDR1 KGHSH and CDR2 LQKENI come from the germline V gene. The V end lost 6 bases, the J end lost 3 bases, and 8 bases lay between the germline ends. The CDR3 extends over 13 amino acids. The CDR3 reads CASSLQSNEKLFF. CDR3 nucleotides: TGTGCCAGCTCTCTACAGTCTAATGAAAAACTGTTTTTT.

The chain links TRBV7-9 to TRBJ2-1; TRBD2 matches at 14 bases. This CDR3 is 17 amino acids long. Germline V CDR1 and CDR2: SEHNR, FQNEAQ (reference sequence). Trimming cost V 0 bases and J 8 bases; bases outside gene matches: 6. CDR3 amino acids: CASSLAMGLAGEYEQFF. CDR3 nucleotides: TGTGCCAGCAGCTTAGCGATGGGACTAGCGGGGGAGTATGAGCAGTTCTTC.

This rearrangement joins TRBV19 to TRBJ2-3; D ambiguous. The V gene's germline CDR1 is LNHDA and CDR2 SQIVND (reference sequence). This CDR3 is built from 11 residues. The V end lost 10 bases, the J end lost 7 bases, and 12 bases lay between the germline ends. CDR3 DNA: TGTGCCACCCATGGGCTTTATACGCAGTATTTT. Amino acids: CATHGLYTQYF.

The genes are TRBV10-3 and TRBJ2-7; TRBD1 matches at 7 bases. The CDR3 spans 14 residues. Germline loops: CDR1 ENHRY, CDR2 SYGVKD. Germline trimming cut 6 bases from V and 2 bases from J; bases unmatched to any gene: 7. The CDR3 sequence: CAISLQGETYEQYF. CDR3 bases: TGTGCCATCAGCCTTCAGGGGGAAACCTACGAGCAGTACTTC.

The chain uses TRBV20-1 and TRBJ2-7, with D unclear. Trimming removed 6 bases at V and 3 bases at J, with 18 bases between. The CDR3 loop spans 14 amino acids. Germline-derived CDR1 and CDR2 are DFQATT and SNEGSKA (reference sequence). The CDR3 is CSAAIPPVNYEQYF. CDR3 coding DNA: TGCAGTGCCGCTATACCCCCCGTGAACTACGAGCAGTACTTC.